This T cell receptor beta chain was recorded in a study of blood T cell repertoires in COVID-19. As for the study in general: Researchers got acute and convalescent COVID-19 samples from the United States, Italy and Spain. In each case, the material was cDNA or gDNA derived from T cells, B-cell-depleted T cells, or PBMCs.

The CDR3 loop spans 15 amino acids. V gave up 3 bases and J gave up 3 bases; unmatched junction bases: 3. Germline V gene data show CDR1 as SGDLS and CDR2 as YYNGEE. Original analysis: It was from reference gene primer amplification that nucleated cell counts were estimated. Using immunoSEQ multiplex PCR, the repertoire was profiled, and TCRdb retains in-frame clones only, with some absent. V, J and clone size derive from that table, while D and trimming were established from the DNA sequence. The sample has over 30,000 clones, over 60% seen once. The receptor was isolated from a human donor in a cohort sampled during active COVID-19. Sequencing input: peripheral blood. V and J are TRBV9 and TRBJ1-2; 12 bases align to TRBD1. CDR3 residues: CASSGDRGQHYGYTF. The CDR3 region has the DNA TGTGCCAGCAGCGGGGACAGGGGGCAACACTATGGCTACACCTTC.